Below, 15 T cell receptor beta chains from the same sample are listed, as sequenced in a study of blood T cell repertoires in COVID-19. Profiled with immunoSEQ multiplex PCR; TCRdb holds only in-frame clones, not every one. In the table there are 200,000 to 250,000 clones, about 80% of which are singletons. The material sequenced was peripheral blood. The origin of the receptors is a woman aged 45-59 years with acute or convalescent COVID-19.

The chain carries TRBV29-1 and TRBJ2-7; no clear D gene. Trimming cost V 4 bases and J 0 bases, with 7 bases left between them. The CDR3 runs to 12 residues. The V gene's germline CDR1 is SQVTM and CDR2 ANQGSEA. Written as DNA, the CDR3 is TGCAGCGTTGTATTGAGCTCCTACGAGCAGTACTTC. Translation gives CSVVLSSYEQYF.

The rearrangement joins TRBV19 to TRBJ1-4; D ambiguous. The CDR3 sequence is 14 residues long. Germline CDR1 reads LNHDA; CDR2 reads SQIVND (reference sequence). V lost 6 bases to trimming and J lost 0 bases, with 8 bases between them. The CDR3 DNA is TGTGCCAGTAGGGAGGCAGCAACTAATGAAAAACTGTTTTTT. It translates to CASREAATNEKLFF.

The V and J genes are TRBV19 and TRBJ2-7; TRBD2 matches at 10 bases. The CDR3 runs 13 residues. CDR1 and CDR2 (germline): LNHDA, SQIVND (reference sequence). V gave up 3 bases and J gave up 4 bases; unmatched junction bases: 0. The CDR3 is CASSMGLAYEQYF. The CDR3 coding sequence is TGTGCCAGTAGTATGGGACTAGCGTACGAGCAGTACTTC.

The rearrangement joins TRBV12-3 or TRBV12-4 to TRBJ2-3; weak D call: TRBD2 (5 bases). Trimming removed 4 bases from V and 1 base from J, with 6 bases in between. This CDR3 spans 13 amino acids. CDR3 sequence reads: CASSWRGTDTQYF. DNA for the CDR3: TGTGCCAGCAGTTGGCGGGGCACAGATACGCAGTATTTT.

V usage is TRBV3-1 (or the pseudogene TRBV3-2) and J usage is TRBJ1-1; 8 bases map to TRBD1. CDR3 length: 14 residues. Germline trimming cut 4 bases from V and 4 bases from J; bases unmatched to any gene: 5. The germline V gene encodes CDR1 LGHDT and CDR2 YNNKEL (reference sequence). The CDR3, as DNA: TGTGCCAGCAGCCGAGGACAGGGACGCACTGAAGCTTTCTTT. The encoded protein is CASSRGQGRTEAFF.

The chain joins TRBV4-1 to TRBJ2-3, with 10 positions matching TRBD2. The V segment lost 3 bases and the J segment 0 bases; nucleotides outside the gene matches: 3. CDR3 length equals 16 residues. Germline assignment: CDR1 MGHRA and CDR2 YSYEKL. CDR3 protein: CASSQGTSVSTDTQYF. Here the CDR3 DNA reads TGCGCCAGCAGCCAGGGGACTAGCGTTAGCACAGATACGCAGTATTTT.

The chain joins TRBV5-1 to TRBJ2-2, with no clear D. The CDR3 extends over 15 amino acids. In germline, CDR1 is SGHRS, CDR2 YFSETQ. Deletions cut 0 bases from V and 4 bases from J, with 10 bases between. CDR3 sequence (DNA): TGCGCCAGCAGCTTGGTCGCTCGCGGCACCGGGGAGCTGTTTTTT. As protein: CASSLVARGTGELFF.

V and J are TRBV3-1 (or the pseudogene TRBV3-2) and TRBJ2-2; D is unresolved. CDR1 and CDR2 from the germline V gene are LGHDT and YNNKEL (reference sequence). Trimming shortened V by 2 bases and J by 5 bases, and 9 bases separated the two germline ends. The CDR3 covers 14 residues. Written as DNA, the CDR3 is TGTGCCAGCAGCCAACCACAATGGACCGGGGAGCTGTTTTTT. It specifies CASSQPQWTGELFF.

The V gene is TRBV3-1 (or the pseudogene TRBV3-2), the J gene TRBJ2-3; 9 bases are shared with TRBD1. Trimming removed 8 bases from V and 0 bases from J; junction bases left unmatched: 12. The CDR3 is made up of 17 amino acids. Germline assignment: CDR1 LGHDT and CDR2 YNNKEL (reference sequence). The DNA for the CDR3 is TGTGCCAGCGACCCGGGACAGGGCCATTTTAGCACAGATACGCAGTATTTT. This sequence encodes CASDPGQGHFSTDTQYF.

This chain joins TRBV4-2 and TRBJ2-7, with 8 bases that match TRBD1. The CDR3 has 16 amino acids. The germline CDR1 and CDR2 sequences are LGHNA and YNFKEQ. Germline trimming cut 4 bases from V and 5 bases from J; bases unmatched to any gene: 13. The CDR3 loop reads CASSPINTGGSHEQYF. The CDR3 DNA follows: TGTGCCAGCAGCCCGATAAATACAGGGGGAAGCCACGAGCAGTACTTC.

The chain uses TRBV10-3 and TRBJ2-7, with 8 nucleotides matching TRBD1. The CDR3 is made up of 14 amino acids. Germline-derived CDR1 and CDR2 are ENHRY and SYGVKD. V trimming: 7 bases; J trimming: 7 bases; junction bases outside the gene matches: 12. The CDR3 coding sequence is TGTGCCATCACCGGACAGGGACCCGAGGGGGAGCAGTACTTC. Encoded protein: CAITGQGPEGEQYF.

This rearrangement joins TRBV4-3 to TRBJ2-2; D call uncertain. Trimming removed 0 bases from V and 4 bases from J, with 9 bases in between. Germline-derived CDR1 and CDR2 are LGHNA and YSLEER. There are 15 residues in the CDR3. CDR3: CASSQDYGSTGELFF. CDR3 DNA sequence: TGCGCCAGCAGCCAAGATTATGGCAGCACCGGGGAGCTGTTTTTT.

This chain uses TRBV5-1 with TRBJ1-1; 10 nucleotides line up with TRBD1. Germline CDR1 reads SGHRS; CDR2 reads YFSETQ. The length of the CDR3 is 15 residues. The V segment lost 0 bases and the J segment 2 bases; nucleotides outside the gene matches: 1. CDR3 in amino acids: CASSLGTGGNTEAFF. The CDR3 DNA sequence: TGCGCCAGCAGCTTGGGGACAGGGGGTAACACTGAAGCTTTCTTT.

The genes are TRBV28 and TRBJ2-4; TRBD2 agrees at 7 bases. V was clipped by 5 bases and J by 5 bases; unmatched bases: 15. CDR1 is MDHEN, CDR2 SYDVKM, per germline. This CDR3 has 17 residues. DNA for the CDR3: TGTGCCAGCAGTGTGACGGCAGCGGGGCCGTACCAAAACATTCAGTACTTC. It yields the protein CASSVTAAGPYQNIQYF.

This clone was recorded only once. One end of the junction is discordant with germline, which a read error may explain. The chain carries TRBV29-1 and TRBJ2-1; the D gene is possibly TRBD1 (7 bases). Germline CDR1 reads SQVTM; CDR2 reads ANQGSEA. The CDR3 spans 15 residues. The DNA for the CDR3 is TGCAGCGTTCGGGGGACAGTACGCTCCTCCAATGAGCAGTTCTTC. Residues: CSVRGTVRSSNEQFF.